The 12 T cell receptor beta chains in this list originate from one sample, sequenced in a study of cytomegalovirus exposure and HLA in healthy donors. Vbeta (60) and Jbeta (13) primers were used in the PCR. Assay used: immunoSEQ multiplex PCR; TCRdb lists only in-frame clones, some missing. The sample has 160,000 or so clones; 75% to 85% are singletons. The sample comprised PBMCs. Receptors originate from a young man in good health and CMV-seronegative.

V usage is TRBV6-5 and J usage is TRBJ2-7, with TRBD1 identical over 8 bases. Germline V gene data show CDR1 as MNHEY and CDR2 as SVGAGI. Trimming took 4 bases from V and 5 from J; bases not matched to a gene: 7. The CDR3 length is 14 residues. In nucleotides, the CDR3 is TGTGCCAGCAGTTTTACGGACAGGGCCCACGAGCAGTACTTC. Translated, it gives CASSFTDRAHEQYF.

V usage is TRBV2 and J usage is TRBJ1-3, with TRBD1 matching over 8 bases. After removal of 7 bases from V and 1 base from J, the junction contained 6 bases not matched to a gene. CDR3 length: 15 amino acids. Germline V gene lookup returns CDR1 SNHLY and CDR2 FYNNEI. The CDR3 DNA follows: TGTGCCAGCACTGGACAGGGTTTTTCTGGAAACACCATATATTTT. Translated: CASTGQGFSGNTIYF.

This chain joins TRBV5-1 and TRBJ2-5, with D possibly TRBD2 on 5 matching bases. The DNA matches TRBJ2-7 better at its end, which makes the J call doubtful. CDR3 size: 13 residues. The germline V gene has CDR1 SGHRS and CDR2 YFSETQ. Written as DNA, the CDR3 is TGCGCCAGCGGGGAGTTTGGCTCCTACGAGCAGTACTTC. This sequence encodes CASGEFGSYEQYF.

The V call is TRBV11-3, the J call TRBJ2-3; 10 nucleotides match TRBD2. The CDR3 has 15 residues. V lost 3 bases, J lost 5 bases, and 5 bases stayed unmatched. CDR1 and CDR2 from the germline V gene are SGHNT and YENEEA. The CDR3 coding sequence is TGTGCCAGCAGCTTCGGGACTAGCGAGGAAGATACGCAGTATTTT. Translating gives CASSFGTSEEDTQYF.

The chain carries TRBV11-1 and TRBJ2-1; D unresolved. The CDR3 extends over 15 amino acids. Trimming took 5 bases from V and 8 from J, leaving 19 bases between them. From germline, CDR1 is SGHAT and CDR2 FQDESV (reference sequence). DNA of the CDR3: TGTGCCAGCAGCCAGCCAACCTTAGCATCGGATGAGCAGTTCTTC. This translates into CASSQPTLASDEQFF.

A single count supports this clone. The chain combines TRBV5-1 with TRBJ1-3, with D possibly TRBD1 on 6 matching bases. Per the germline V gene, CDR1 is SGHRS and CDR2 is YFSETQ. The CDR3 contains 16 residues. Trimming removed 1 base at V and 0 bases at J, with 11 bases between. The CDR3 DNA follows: TGCGCCAGCAGCTTGAGTGGGGACAACTCTGGAAACACCATATATTTT. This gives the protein CASSLSGDNSGNTIYF.

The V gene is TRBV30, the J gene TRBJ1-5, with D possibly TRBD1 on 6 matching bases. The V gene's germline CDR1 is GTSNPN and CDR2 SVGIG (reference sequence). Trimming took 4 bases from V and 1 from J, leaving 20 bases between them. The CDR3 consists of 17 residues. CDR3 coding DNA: TGTGCCTGGAAGGCAGGGTGGATTGGGGGCAGCAATCAGCCCCAGCATTTT. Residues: CAWKAGWIGGSNQPQHF.

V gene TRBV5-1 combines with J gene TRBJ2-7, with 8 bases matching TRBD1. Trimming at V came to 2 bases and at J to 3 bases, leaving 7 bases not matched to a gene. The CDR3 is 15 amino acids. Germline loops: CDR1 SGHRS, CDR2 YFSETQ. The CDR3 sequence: CASSLWWTGFYEQYF. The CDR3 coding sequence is TGCGCCAGCAGCTTATGGTGGACAGGGTTCTACGAGCAGTACTTC.

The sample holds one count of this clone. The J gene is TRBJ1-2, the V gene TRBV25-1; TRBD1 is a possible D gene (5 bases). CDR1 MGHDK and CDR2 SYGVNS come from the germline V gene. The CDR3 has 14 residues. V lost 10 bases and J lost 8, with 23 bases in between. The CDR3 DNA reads TGTGCCAACTTAACGGGCGGGGCCTCGGACGGCTACACCTTC. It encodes CANLTGGASDGYTF.

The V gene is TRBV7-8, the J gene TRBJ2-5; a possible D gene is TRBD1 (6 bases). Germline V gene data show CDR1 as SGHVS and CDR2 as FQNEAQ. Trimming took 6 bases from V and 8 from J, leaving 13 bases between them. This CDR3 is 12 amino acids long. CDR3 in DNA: TGTGCCAGCAGACGGCAGGGGAACACCCAGTACTTC. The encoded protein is CASRRQGNTQYF.

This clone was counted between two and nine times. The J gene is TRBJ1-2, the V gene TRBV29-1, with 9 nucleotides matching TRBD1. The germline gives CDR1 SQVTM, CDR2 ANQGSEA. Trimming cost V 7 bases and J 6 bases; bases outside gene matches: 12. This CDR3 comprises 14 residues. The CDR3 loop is CSALRDRDNNGYTF. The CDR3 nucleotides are TGCAGCGCCCTTAGGGACAGGGATAATAATGGCTACACCTTC.

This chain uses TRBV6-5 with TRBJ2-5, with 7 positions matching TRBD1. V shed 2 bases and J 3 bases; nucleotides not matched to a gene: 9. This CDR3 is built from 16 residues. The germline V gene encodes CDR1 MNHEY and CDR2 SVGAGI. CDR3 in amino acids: CASSYEQTGWEETQYF. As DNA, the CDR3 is TGTGCCAGCAGTTACGAGCAGACAGGGTGGGAAGAGACCCAGTACTTC.